Reported below is one T cell receptor beta chain. The CDR3 consists of 16 residues. CDR1 is SGHRS and CDR2 is YFSETQ in the germline V gene. V was pared by 0 bases and J by 4 bases, with 8 bases of the junction left unmatched. Original data processing: Reference gene primer amplification in the assay estimated nucleated cell counts. Here immunoSEQ multiplex PCR was the method, and the copy in TCRdb shows in-frame clones only, minus some. V and J calls and clone size are as listed in that table; D and trimming were resolved from the DNA. The data contain nearly 250,000 clones, about 89% of them singletons. This sample is drawn from a study of blood T cell repertoires in COVID-19. Study-level background: Collection of acute and convalescent COVID-19 samples took place in the United States, Italy and Spain. T cells, B-cell-depleted T cells, or PBMCs supplied cDNA or gDNA.

This TCR was recovered from a woman between 55 and 75 years old who had recovered from COVID-19. The source material was peripheral blood. The gene calls are TRBV5-1 and TRBJ2-7; 9 nucleotides line up with TRBD1. Here the CDR3 DNA reads TGCGCCAGCAGCTTGGCCCAGACAGGGGGGAGGTACGAGCAGTACTTC. This translates into CASSLAQTGGRYEQYF.